The 28 T cell receptor beta chains listed next were all sequenced from one sample in a study of shared clonotypes between healthy human individuals (dated by TCRdb to 2018 to 2021). Library preparation employed the immunoSEQ multiplex PCR assay. What TCRdb holds here is the immuneACCESS table cut down to in-frame rearrangements. Part of the clones is not present; checked against another copy, under half of the missing clones reflect an unresolved V gene, and the others are unexplained. The sample table records millions of clones; about 92% of these occur just once. In total, the top ten clones hold over 0.12% of the sample. The sample comprised naive CD4+ T cells sorted from blood. This specimen's cell subset or site label, per the study, means: CD45RA+ positively selected. The receptors come from a man between 18 and 35 years old in good health.

V usage is TRBV11-2 and J usage is TRBJ1-2; tentatively, D is TRBD1 (6 bases). Germline CDR1 SGHAT, CDR2 FQNNGV. The CDR3 runs to 14 residues. Trimming cost V 5 bases and J 4 bases, with 14 bases left between them. Here the CDR3 reads CASSPLVGGYGYTF. The CDR3 DNA sequence: TGTGCCAGCAGCCCTCTAGTAGGGGGCTATGGCTACACCTTC. Full variable domain (remainder filled in from reference TRBV11-2 and TRBJ1-2): EAGVAQSPRYKIIEKRQSVAFWCNPISGHATLYWYQQILGQGPKLLIQFQNNGVVDDSQLPKDRFSAERLKGVDSTLKIQPAKLEDSAVYLCASSPLVGGYGYTFGSGTRLTVV.

This chain joins TRBV5-1 and TRBJ2-7; a possible D gene is TRBD1 (8 bases). V shed 3 bases and J shed 2 bases, with 15 bases lying between them. The CDR3 has 15 amino acids. Per the germline V gene, CDR1 is SGHRS and CDR2 is YFSETQ. The CDR3 loop is CASSSTGGGTYEQYF. CDR3 in DNA: TGCGCCAGCAGCTCTACAGGGGGAGGGACCTACGAGCAGTACTTC.

The chain carries TRBV19 and TRBJ1-1; perhaps TRBD1 as D (5 bases). The CDR3 covers 15 residues. Germline V gene data show CDR1 as LNHDA and CDR2 as SQIVND (reference sequence). V was shortened by 7 bases and J by 5 bases, with 20 bases between the two germline ends. The CDR3 coding sequence is TGTGCCAGTACCGGGGGGTTGGGGCGGCGGACTGAAGCTTTCTTT. Translating it yields CASTGGLGRRTEAFF. Full variable domain (outside the CDR3, taken from reference TRBV19 and TRBJ1-1): DGGITQSPKYLFRKEGQNVTLSCEQNLNHDAMYWYRQDPGQGLRLIYYSQIVNDFQKGDIAEGYSVSREKKESFPLTVTSAQKNPTAFYLCASTGGLGRRTEAFFGQGTRLTVV.

V usage is TRBV10-3 and J usage is TRBJ2-5; 9 positions match TRBD1. Germline assignment: CDR1 ENHRY and CDR2 SYGVKD. The CDR3 has 15 residues. V gave up 6 bases and J gave up 5 bases; unmatched junction bases: 10. CDR3 region: CAIRPGQGMTETQYF. The CDR3, as DNA: TGTGCCATCAGGCCTGGACAGGGGATGACGGAGACCCAGTACTTC.

A single count supports this clone. This sequence joins TRBV15 and TRBJ2-1, with a possible D match to TRBD2 (6 bases). The germline V and J ends were trimmed by 6 bases and 0 bases, with 15 bases remaining between them. Germline V lookup: CDR1 LNHNV, CDR2 YYDKDF (reference sequence). The CDR3 has 16 residues. CDR3 sequence reads: CATRGDGSGSYNEQFF. CDR3 DNA sequence: TGTGCCACCAGAGGTGACGGGAGTGGCTCCTACAATGAGCAGTTCTTC.

J is TRBJ2-5 and V is TRBV9; tentatively, D is TRBD2 (5 bases). The V and J ends lost 2 bases and 2 bases respectively, with 10 bases between them. The germline gives CDR1 SGDLS, CDR2 YYNGEE. The CDR3 is 14 residues long. CDR3 DNA sequence: TGTGCCAGCAGCGTCTCGACGGGGCAAGAGACCCAGTACTTC. Encoded protein: CASSVSTGQETQYF.

The chain links TRBV29-1 to TRBJ1-1; TRBD1 aligns across 7 bases. Trimming cost V 2 bases and J 4 bases; bases outside gene matches: 10. The germline gives CDR1 SQVTM, CDR2 ANQGSEA. This CDR3 is built from 15 residues. CDR3 in DNA: TGCAGCGTTGAACTGACAGGGCCAAGGAGCACTGAAGCTTTCTTT. Translating it yields CSVELTGPRSTEAFF.

The chain links TRBV6-5 to TRBJ2-3, with TRBD2 identical over 11 bases. Germline V gene lookup returns CDR1 MNHEY and CDR2 SVGAGI. The CDR3 extends over 13 amino acids. V dropped 9 bases and J dropped 6; count of bases not matched to a gene: 5. The CDR3 region is CASSGGGSDTQYF. CDR3 DNA sequence: TGTGCCAGTAGCGGGGGGGGCTCTGATACGCAGTATTTT.

The V and J genes are TRBV11-2 and TRBJ2-3; 7 bases are shared with TRBD2. The CDR3 runs to 13 residues. Germline CDR1 reads SGHAT; CDR2 reads FQNNGV. The trim removed 7 bases at V and 7 bases at J, leaving 8 bases unmatched. CDR3: CASTLGGPNTQYF. The CDR3 nucleotides are TGTGCCAGCACCCTGGGAGGGCCGAATACGCAGTATTTT.

A single count supports this clone. Within the sample, other DNA sequences also encode this same CDR3. The chain has TRBV5-1 and TRBJ2-4; possible D gene TRBD2, 5 bases. Trimming removed 0 bases at V and 1 base at J, with 5 bases between. The CDR3 spans 14 residues. Per the germline V gene, CDR1 is SGHRS and CDR2 is YFSETQ. The chain's CDR3 is CASSLAGAKNIQYF. In DNA, the CDR3 is TGCGCCAGCAGCTTGGCGGGGGCCAAAAACATTCAGTACTTC. The variable domain in full, with the rest retrieved from reference TRBV5-1 and TRBJ2-4, is KAGVTQTPRYLIKTRGQQVTLSCSPISGHRSVSWYQQTPGQGLQFLFEYFSETQRNKGNFPGRFSGRQFSNSRSEMNVSTLELGDSALYLCASSLAGAKNIQYFGAGTRLSVL.

This chain joins TRBV2 and TRBJ1-5, with D uncertain. From germline, CDR1 is SNHLY and CDR2 FYNNEI. The CDR3 totals 13 residues. The germline V and J ends were trimmed by 5 bases and 1 base, with 6 bases remaining between them. Here the CDR3 reads CASSYGSNQPQHF. The CDR3 region has the DNA TGTGCCAGCAGTTATGGGAGCAATCAGCCCCAGCATTTT.

The chain employs TRBV5-5 and TRBJ1-5; D call uncertain. The CDR3 contains 16 residues. V was shortened by 0 bases and J by 0 bases, with 10 bases between the two germline ends. The germline V gene has CDR1 SGHKS and CDR2 YYEKEE (reference sequence). The CDR3 protein is CASSLAYGYSNQPQHF. CDR3 coding DNA: TGTGCCAGCAGCTTGGCGTATGGGTATAGCAATCAGCCCCAGCATTTT.

Concerning this clone: Additional DNA sequences in this sample encode the identical CDR3. J is TRBJ2-1 and V is TRBV18; 8 bases map to TRBD1. The CDR3 contains 15 residues. Germline loops: CDR1 KGHSH, CDR2 LQKENI. Losses at the gene ends were 4 bases for V and 1 base for J; bases not matched to a gene: 3. As DNA, the CDR3 is TGTGCCAGCTCACTTGGACAGGGATCCTACAATGAGCAGTTCTTC. It specifies CASSLGQGSYNEQFF.

This chain uses TRBV6-1 with TRBJ1-6, with D possibly TRBD1 on 5 matching bases. V dropped 3 bases and J dropped 8 bases, with 5 bases sitting between them. CDR1 is MNHNS and CDR2 is SASEGT in the germline V gene. The CDR3 has 12 residues. The CDR3 protein is CASSDRDSPLHF. The CDR3 DNA reads as TGTGCCAGCAGTGACAGGGATTCACCCCTCCACTTT.

This clone was recorded once. The chain has TRBV29-1 and TRBJ2-1; D is uncertain. The CDR3 contains 11 residues. Germline V gene sequence: CDR1 SQVTM, CDR2 ANQGSEA. V lost 4 bases and J lost 3, with 4 bases in between. Here the CDR3 DNA reads TGCAGCGTTGTGGGCTACAATGAGCAGTTCTTC. Translated: CSVVGYNEQFF.

Concerning this clone itself: Other nucleotide sequences in the sample specify the same CDR3. The chain couples TRBV18 to TRBJ2-5, with D uncertain. CDR3 size: 12 residues. Per germline, CDR1 KGHSH and CDR2 LQKENI. Between the trimmed V and J ends, which lost 3 bases and 3 bases, there was a span of 5 bases. The CDR3 sequence: CASSPGKETQYF. The CDR3 coding sequence is TGTGCCAGCTCACCCGGAAAAGAGACCCAGTACTTC.

The chain uses TRBV7-9 and TRBJ1-1; D is possibly TRBD1 (6 bases). V lost 2 bases and J lost 6, with 13 bases in between. Germline CDR1 is SEHNR and CDR2 is FQNEAQ (reference sequence). There are 14 residues in the CDR3. CDR3 amino acids: CASSLIRGASEAFF. DNA of the CDR3: TGTGCCAGCAGCTTAATTAGGGGGGCCTCTGAAGCTTTCTTT. Full variable domain (rest looked up from reference TRBV7-9 and TRBJ1-1): DTGVSQNPRHKITKRGQNVTFRCDPISEHNRLYWYRQTLGQGPEFLTYFQNEAQLEKSRLLSDRFSAERPKGSFSTLEIQRTEQGDSAMYLCASSLIRGASEAFFGQGTRLTVV.

The rearrangement links TRBV4-3 to TRBJ2-7, with 8 bases lining up with TRBD1. The V gene end was trimmed by 1 base and the J gene end by 1 base; junction bases not matched to a gene: 6. In germline, CDR1 is LGHNA, CDR2 YSLEER. The CDR3 runs 16 residues. The CDR3 spells CASSQGAGQGSYEQYF. In nucleotides, the CDR3 is TGCGCCAGCAGCCAAGGCGCTGGACAGGGTTCCTACGAGCAGTACTTC.

This chain uses TRBV27 with TRBJ2-2; D unresolved. With 7 bases removed from V and 8 bases from J, the gap between germline ends came to 14 bases. Germline lookup yields CDR1 MNHEY and CDR2 SMNVEV (reference sequence). CDR3 length equals 13 residues. The CDR3 spells CASTPGLPGELFF. For the CDR3, the DNA is TGTGCCAGCACCCCGGGTCTCCCAGGGGAGCTGTTTTTT.

As for this clone: Distinct nucleotide sequences in the sample also encode this CDR3. The gene calls are TRBV6-1 and TRBJ2-3; D may be TRBD1 (6 bases). Trimming left V 6 bases short and J 0 bases short, with 10 bases between. This CDR3 spans 14 amino acids. Germline loops: CDR1 MNHNS, CDR2 SASEGT. CDR3 DNA: TGTGCCAGCAGCCTACAGGGAAGCACAGATACGCAGTATTTT. Protein sequence: CASSLQGSTDTQYF.

V gene TRBV11-2 combines with J gene TRBJ2-7; TRBD2 matches 9 bases. There are 14 residues in the CDR3. The germline CDR1 and CDR2 sequences are SGHAT and FQNNGV. Germline trimming cut 4 bases from V and 3 bases from J; bases unmatched to any gene: 4. CDR3 nucleotides: TGTGCCAGCAGCTCTAAGCGGGGGGACTACGAGCAGTACTTC. This gives the protein CASSSKRGDYEQYF.

This sequence joins TRBV15 and TRBJ1-2; TRBD1 matches 7 bases. The J segment lost 7 bases and the V segment lost 1 base, leaving 3 bases of the junction unmatched. CDR1 and CDR2 from the germline V gene are LNHNV and YYDKDF (reference sequence). This CDR3 contains 13 residues. DNA of the CDR3: TGTGCCACCAGCAGAGGGGACAGCTCTGGCTACACCTTC. Translated, it gives CATSRGDSSGYTF.

The V and J genes are TRBV28 and TRBJ1-3; perhaps TRBD1 as D (5 bases). The CDR3 is made up of 14 amino acids. The germline V gene has CDR1 MDHEN and CDR2 SYDVKM. Trimming took off 7 bases at V and 7 bases at J, with 17 bases between the two ends. CDR3 sequence: CASKEGTKANTIYF. The CDR3 region has the DNA TGTGCCAGCAAGGAGGGGACGAAGGCGAACACCATATATTTT.

V usage is TRBV2 and J usage is TRBJ2-5; TRBD2 aligns across 11 bases. In germline, CDR1 is SNHLY, CDR2 FYNNEI. Trimming took 5 bases from V and 5 from J; bases not matched to a gene: 13. The CDR3 extends over 17 amino acids. CDR3 sequence (DNA): TGTGCCAGCAGTCCCGGGACTAGCGGATTATTGTGGGAGACCCAGTACTTC. It codes for CASSPGTSGLLWETQYF.

The chain links TRBV4-1 to TRBJ1-1; a weak D match, TRBD1 (6 bases). The germline CDR1 and CDR2 sequences are MGHRA and YSYEKL. This CDR3 comprises 15 residues. V gave up 0 bases and J gave up 10 bases, with 18 bases separating them. CDR3 nucleotide sequence: TGCGCCAGCAGCCAAGACCCCGGACCGGGGGGCGTAGCTTTCTTT. Amino acid sequence: CASSQDPGPGGVAFF.

The chain employs TRBV19 and TRBJ2-2; D might be TRBD1 or TRBD2, each matching 5 bases. This CDR3 region has 15 residues. The V end lost 6 bases, the J end lost 4 bases, and 15 bases lay between the germline ends. Germline V CDR1 and CDR2: LNHDA, SQIVND (reference sequence). The CDR3 DNA follows: TGTGCCAGTAGCGGGGACCTAGTCGCCACCGGGGAGCTGTTTTTT. It codes for CASSGDLVATGELFF. The full variable domain, with the rest looked up from reference TRBV19 and TRBJ2-2, is DGGITQSPKYLFRKEGQNVTLSCEQNLNHDAMYWYRQDPGQGLRLIYYSQIVNDFQKGDIAEGYSVSREKKESFPLTVTSAQKNPTAFYLCASSGDLVATGELFFGEGSRLTVL.

This chain uses TRBV29-1 with TRBJ1-2; no reliable D call. This CDR3 comprises 13 residues. Germline loops: CDR1 SQVTM, CDR2 ANQGSEA. Between the trimmed V and J ends, which lost 1 base and 5 bases, there was a span of 11 bases. The CDR3 nucleotides are TGCAGCGTTGAAGGGGTTAGTCGGTATGGCTACACCTTC. Translation gives CSVEGVSRYGYTF.

The chain has TRBV5-6 and TRBJ1-3; no clear D gene. Trimming shortened V by 1 base and J by 0 bases, and 14 bases separated the two germline ends. This CDR3 has 17 residues. The germline V gene encodes CDR1 SGHDT and CDR2 YYEEEE. The CDR3 nucleotides are TGTGCCAGCAGCTTGAGTCGGATGGGCAACTCTGGAAACACCATATATTTT. Translation: CASSLSRMGNSGNTIYF.